These 13 T cell receptor beta chains originate from one sample sequenced in a study of blood T cell repertoires in COVID-19. The repertoire was sequenced with immunoSEQ multiplex PCR; TCRdb's copy has only in-frame clones and lacks some. In the table there are over 300,000 clones, roughly 90% of which are singletons. Material: PBMCs or T cells enriched from blood (not recorded which). These receptors all stem from a woman aged 40 to 49 who had recovered from COVID-19.

This chain joins TRBV25-1 and TRBJ2-7; 8 bases map to TRBD1. The length of the CDR3 is 14 residues. Germline V lookup: CDR1 MGHDK, CDR2 SYGVNS. V was pared by 4 bases and J by 5 bases, with 7 bases of the junction left unmatched. As DNA, the CDR3 is TGTGCCAGCAGTGGGACAGGGTTCTTCGACGAGCAGTACTTC. Residues: CASSGTGFFDEQYF.

In nucleotides, the CDR3 is TGTGCCAGCAGTCCTCAGACAGGAGGATATCAGCCCCAGCATTTT. Translating it yields CASSPQTGGYQPQHF. The chain employs TRBV28 and TRBJ1-5, with D perhaps matching TRBD1 (6 bases). The germline CDR1 and CDR2 sequences are MDHEN and SYDVKM. V shed 5 bases and J shed 5 bases, with 16 bases lying between them. There are 15 residues in the CDR3.

The CDR3 DNA reads as TGTGCCAGCAGCCTAACGGGACAAGTTAACACCATATATTTT. Its translation: CASSLTGQVNTIYF. The genes are TRBV5-6 and TRBJ1-3; a weak D match, TRBD1 (6 bases). The CDR3 is made up of 14 amino acids. Trimming took off 4 bases at V and 7 bases at J, with 15 bases between the two ends. CDR1 is SGHDT, CDR2 YYEEEE, per germline.

This clone was counted once. The rearrangement uses TRBV30 and TRBJ2-3; tentatively, D is TRBD1 or TRBD2 (5 bases each). V was clipped by 5 bases and J by 2 bases, with 14 bases between them. Germline assignment: CDR1 GTSNPN and CDR2 SVGIG (reference sequence). The CDR3 is 14 residues long. The CDR3 here is CAWDSGLSTDTQYF. CDR3 nucleotides: TGTGCCTGGGACAGCGGACTTTCCACAGATACGCAGTATTTT.

V and J are TRBV5-5 and TRBJ1-5; TRBD1 matches at 9 bases. The CDR3 is made up of 15 amino acids. Trimming took 4 bases from V and 6 from J; bases not matched to a gene: 8. Germline V gene lookup returns CDR1 SGHKS and CDR2 YYEKEE (reference sequence). CDR3 nucleotides: TGTGCCAGCAGCCTGATCGACAGGGGGAGTCAGCCCCAGCATTTT. Protein: CASSLIDRGSQPQHF.

The chain couples TRBV2 to TRBJ2-1; 7 positions match TRBD1. The length of the CDR3 is 14 residues. The junction had 5 bases not matched to a gene; V was cut back by 2 bases and J by 7 bases. CDR1 and CDR2 (germline): SNHLY, FYNNEI. The CDR3 loop is CASSELGQRNEQFF. The CDR3, as DNA: TGTGCCAGCAGTGAATTGGGACAGCGAAATGAGCAGTTCTTC.

This sequence joins TRBV28 and TRBJ2-7; 10 bases fit TRBD1. The ends lost 4 bases at V and 6 bases at J; junction bases unmatched: 9. Germline CDR1 is MDHEN and CDR2 is SYDVKM. CDR3 size: 15 residues. The CDR3, as DNA: TGTGCCAGCAGTTGGGCGACAGGGGGCGGGGGCGAGCAGTACTTC. It translates to CASSWATGGGGEQYF.

In nucleotides, the CDR3 is TGTGCCAGCAGCTCCCTCGGGTTGGGGGGGACCCAGTACTTC. This encodes CASSSLGLGGTQYF. This chain links TRBV5-4 with TRBJ2-5, with D perhaps TRBD2 (6 bases). Trimming shortened V by 3 bases and J by 7 bases, and 16 bases separated the two germline ends. The CDR3 totals 14 residues. The V gene's germline CDR1 is SGHNT and CDR2 YYREEE (reference sequence).

The V and J genes are TRBV5-1 and TRBJ2-7; 7 bases line up with TRBD2. Germline assignment: CDR1 SGHRS and CDR2 YFSETQ. V was clipped by 5 bases and J by 7 bases; unmatched bases: 9. The CDR3 covers 13 residues. CDR3 residues: CASRRELASEQYF. The CDR3 DNA is TGCGCCAGCAGGCGGGAGTTGGCTAGTGAGCAGTACTTC.

The chain links TRBV5-1 to TRBJ1-6, with 7 bases that match TRBD1. The CDR3 is 14 amino acids. Germline lookup yields CDR1 SGHRS and CDR2 YFSETQ. Losses at the gene ends were 4 bases for V and 10 bases for J; bases not matched to a gene: 8. CDR3: CASSVDRVTSPLHF. The CDR3 nucleotides read TGCGCCAGCAGCGTTGACAGGGTAACGTCACCCCTCCACTTT.

The V gene is TRBV28, the J gene TRBJ2-1, with 11 positions matching TRBD1. CDR1 and CDR2 (germline): MDHEN, SYDVKM. J gave up 6 bases and V 3 bases, and 4 bases lay outside the gene matches. The CDR3 length is 15 residues. CDR3 loop: CASSFGGQGGNEQFF. The CDR3, as DNA: TGTGCCAGCAGTTTCGGGGGACAGGGGGGCAATGAGCAGTTCTTC. The variable domain in full, with the rest retrieved from reference TRBV28 and TRBJ2-1, is DVKVTQSSRYLVKRTGEKVFLECVQDMDHENMFWYRQDPGLGLRLIYFSYDVKMKEKGDIPEGYSVSREKKERFSLILESASTNQTSMYLCASSFGGQGGNEQFFGPGTRLTVL.

The V gene is TRBV7-9, the J gene TRBJ1-2; 10 positions match TRBD1. Germline CDR1 and CDR2: SEHNR and FQNEAQ (reference sequence). CDR3 length: 13 amino acids. The ends lost 5 bases at V and 13 bases at J; junction bases unmatched: 10. CDR3: CASSGQGETVRTF. CDR3 nucleotides: TGTGCCAGCAGCGGACAGGGGGAAACCGTTCGCACCTTC.

The chain uses TRBV30 and TRBJ1-1, with D possibly being TRBD1 (6 bases). Looked up from germline, CDR1 is GTSNPN and CDR2 is SVGIG (reference sequence). Trimming took off 2 bases at V and 7 bases at J, with 11 bases between the two ends. The CDR3 has 12 amino acids. CDR3 DNA sequence: TGTGCCTGGAGTCCCTTGGACAGTGAAGCTTTCTTT. This gives the protein CAWSPLDSEAFF.